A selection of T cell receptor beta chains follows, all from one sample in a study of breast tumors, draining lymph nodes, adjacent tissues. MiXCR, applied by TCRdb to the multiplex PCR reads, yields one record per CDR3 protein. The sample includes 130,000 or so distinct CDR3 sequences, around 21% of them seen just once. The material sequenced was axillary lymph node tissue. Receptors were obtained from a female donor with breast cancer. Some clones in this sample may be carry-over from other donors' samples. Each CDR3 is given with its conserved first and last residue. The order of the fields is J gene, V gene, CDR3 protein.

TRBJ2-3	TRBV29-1	CSVLAGAITDTQYF
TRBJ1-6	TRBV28	CASGSRDSSSYNSPLHF
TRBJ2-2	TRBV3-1	CASRFLAGEGGELFF
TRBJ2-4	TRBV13	CASSPRGTGEAKNIQYF
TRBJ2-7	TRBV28	CASSTPGTSGMYEQYF
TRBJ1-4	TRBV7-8	CASSLTYPPTNEKLFF
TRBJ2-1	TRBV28	CASSFRGGSYNEQFF
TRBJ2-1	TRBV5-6	CASSRLAGEINEQFF
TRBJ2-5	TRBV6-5	CASSYIQGGHETQYF
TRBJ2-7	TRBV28	CASSSNTITGTSGTPYEQYF
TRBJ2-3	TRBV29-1	CSVEEAGDYTDTQYF
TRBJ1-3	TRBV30	CAWSWGGTGNTIYF
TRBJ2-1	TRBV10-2	CASSDRGEAEQFF
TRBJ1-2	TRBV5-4	CASSPGLEAGYTF
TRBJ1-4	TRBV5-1	CASSELSGVINEKLFF
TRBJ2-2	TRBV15	CATSRDRAGSNTGELFF
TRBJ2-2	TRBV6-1	CASRLQGNNGGLFF
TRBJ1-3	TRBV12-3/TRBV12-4	CASSLPLDSGNTIYF
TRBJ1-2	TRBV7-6	CASSPTGNGAGGYTF
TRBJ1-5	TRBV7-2	CASSLGGSVGQPQHF
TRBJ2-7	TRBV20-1	CSALQLDSSYEQYF
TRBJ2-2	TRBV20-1	CSARTSGTGELFF
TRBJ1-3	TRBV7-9	CASSDSGNTIYF
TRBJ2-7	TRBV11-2	CASSTYSGTSGRAYEQYF
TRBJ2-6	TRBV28	CASSNPRWSGANVLTF
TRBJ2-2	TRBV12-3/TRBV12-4	CASSSRGELFF
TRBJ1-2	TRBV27	CASSQTGTGDYGYTF
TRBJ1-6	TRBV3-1	CASSSTPSGGSPLHF
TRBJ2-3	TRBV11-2	CASSLGRLGSTDTQYF
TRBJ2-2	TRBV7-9	CASSLAEGWLTGELFF
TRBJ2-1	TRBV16	CASNNPSSGTPSYNEQFF
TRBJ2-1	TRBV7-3	CASSWTGTGGNNEQFF
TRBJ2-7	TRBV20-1	CSARILPYEQYF
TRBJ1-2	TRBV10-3	CAISEGQSYGYTF
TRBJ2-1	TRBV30	CACGELGGEQFF
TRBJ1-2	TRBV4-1	CASSQNYQPLYGYTF
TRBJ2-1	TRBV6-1	CASIKTDNNEQFF
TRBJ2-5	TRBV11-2	CASSSGGGTQYF
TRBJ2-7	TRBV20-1	CSASKFPYEQYF
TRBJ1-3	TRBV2	CASSTGVGDTIYF
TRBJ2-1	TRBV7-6	CASSLPPGQGIYNEQFF
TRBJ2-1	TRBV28	CATHREVHNEQFF
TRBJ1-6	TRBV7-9	CASSPRGGNSPLHF
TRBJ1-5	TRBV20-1	CSAAPGQNNRPQHF
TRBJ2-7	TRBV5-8	CASSLGQTALYEQCF
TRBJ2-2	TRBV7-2	CASSRATLAGTGELFF
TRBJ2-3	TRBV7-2	CASSLGRVGSDTQYF
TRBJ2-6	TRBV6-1	CASSAINRASGANVLTF
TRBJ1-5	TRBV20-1	CSARTDRGGNQPQHF
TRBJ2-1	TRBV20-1	CSALLLAGNNEQFF
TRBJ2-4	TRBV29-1	CSAARGLAENIQYF